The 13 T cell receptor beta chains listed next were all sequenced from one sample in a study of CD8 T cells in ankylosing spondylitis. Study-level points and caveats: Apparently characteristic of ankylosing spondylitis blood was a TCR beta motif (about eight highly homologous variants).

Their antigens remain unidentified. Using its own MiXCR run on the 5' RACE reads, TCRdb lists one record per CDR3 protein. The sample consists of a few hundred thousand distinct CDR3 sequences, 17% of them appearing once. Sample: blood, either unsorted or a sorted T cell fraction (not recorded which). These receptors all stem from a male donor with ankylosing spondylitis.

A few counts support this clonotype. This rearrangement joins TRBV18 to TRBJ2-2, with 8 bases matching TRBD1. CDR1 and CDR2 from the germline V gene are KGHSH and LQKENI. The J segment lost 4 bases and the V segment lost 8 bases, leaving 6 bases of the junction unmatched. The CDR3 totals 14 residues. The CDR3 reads CASAVDRGTGELFF. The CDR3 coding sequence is TGTGCCAGCGCGGTCGACAGGGGCACCGGGGAGCTGTTTTTT.

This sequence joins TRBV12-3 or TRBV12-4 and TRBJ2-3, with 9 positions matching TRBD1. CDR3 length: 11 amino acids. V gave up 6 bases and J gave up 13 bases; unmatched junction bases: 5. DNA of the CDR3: TGTGCCAGCAGGCGGACAGGGGCTGAGTATTTT. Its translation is CASRRTGAEYF.

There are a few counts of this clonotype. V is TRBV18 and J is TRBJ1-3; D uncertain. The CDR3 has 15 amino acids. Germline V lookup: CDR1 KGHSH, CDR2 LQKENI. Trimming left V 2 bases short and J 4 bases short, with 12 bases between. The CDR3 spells CASSPRTLFGNTIYF. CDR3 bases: TGTGCCAGCTCACCAAGGACCCTATTCGGAAACACCATATATTTT.

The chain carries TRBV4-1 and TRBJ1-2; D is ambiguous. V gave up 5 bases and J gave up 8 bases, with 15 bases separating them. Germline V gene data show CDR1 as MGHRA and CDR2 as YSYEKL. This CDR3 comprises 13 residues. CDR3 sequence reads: CASSYNEWGGYTF. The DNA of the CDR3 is TGCGCCAGCAGCTATAATGAGTGGGGAGGCTACACCTTC.

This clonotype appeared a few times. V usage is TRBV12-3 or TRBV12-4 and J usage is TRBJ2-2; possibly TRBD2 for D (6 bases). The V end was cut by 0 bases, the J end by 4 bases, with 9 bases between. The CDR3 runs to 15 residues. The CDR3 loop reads CASSLAGGVTGELFF. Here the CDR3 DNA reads TGTGCCAGCAGTTTAGCGGGGGGTGTCACCGGGGAGCTGTTTTTT.

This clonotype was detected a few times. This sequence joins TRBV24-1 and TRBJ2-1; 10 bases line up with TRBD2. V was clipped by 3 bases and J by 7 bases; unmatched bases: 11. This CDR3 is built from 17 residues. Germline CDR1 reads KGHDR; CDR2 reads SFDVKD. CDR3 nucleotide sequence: TGTGCCACCAGTGATCCGAGCGGGAGGGCCAACAGGAATGAGCAGTTCTTC. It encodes CATSDPSGRANRNEQFF.

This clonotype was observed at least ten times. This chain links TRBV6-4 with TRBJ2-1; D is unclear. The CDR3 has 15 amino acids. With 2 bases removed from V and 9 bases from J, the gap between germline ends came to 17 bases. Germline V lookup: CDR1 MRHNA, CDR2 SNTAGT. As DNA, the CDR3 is TGTGCCAGCAGTGACGCAGGTTCGGCCAAAGCTGAGCAGTTCTTC. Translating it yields CASSDAGSAKAEQFF.

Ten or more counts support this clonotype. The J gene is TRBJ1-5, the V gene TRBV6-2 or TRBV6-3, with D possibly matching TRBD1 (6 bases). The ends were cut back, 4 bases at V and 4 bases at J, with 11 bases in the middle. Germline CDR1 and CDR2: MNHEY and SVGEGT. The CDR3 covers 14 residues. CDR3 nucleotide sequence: TGTGCCAGCAGTTCAGGACAGTCAAATCAGCCCCAGCATTTT. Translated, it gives CASSSGQSNQPQHF.

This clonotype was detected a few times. The CDR3, as DNA: TGTGCCAGCAGTGAATTGCGGGATGGTGAGCAGTTCTTC. Protein: CASSELRDGEQFF. This chain uses TRBV6-1 with TRBJ2-1; possibly TRBD2 for D (6 bases). Trimming took 2 bases from V and 9 from J, leaving 11 bases between them. In germline, CDR1 is MNHNS, CDR2 SASEGT. CDR3 length: 13 amino acids.

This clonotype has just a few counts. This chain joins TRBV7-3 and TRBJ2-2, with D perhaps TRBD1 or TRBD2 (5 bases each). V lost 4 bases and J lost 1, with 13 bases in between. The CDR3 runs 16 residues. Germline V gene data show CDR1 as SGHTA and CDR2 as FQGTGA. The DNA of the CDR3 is TGTGCCAGCAGCTCCCAGGGACCTCTGAACACCGGGGAGCTGTTTTTT. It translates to CASSSQGPLNTGELFF.

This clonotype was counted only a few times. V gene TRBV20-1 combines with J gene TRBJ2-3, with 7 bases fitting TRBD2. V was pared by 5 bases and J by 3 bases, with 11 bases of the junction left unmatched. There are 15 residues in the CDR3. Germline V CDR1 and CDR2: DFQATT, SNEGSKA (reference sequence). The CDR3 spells CSADPGTTATDTQYF. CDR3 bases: TGCAGTGCTGACCCCGGGACTACAGCGACAGATACGCAGTATTTT.

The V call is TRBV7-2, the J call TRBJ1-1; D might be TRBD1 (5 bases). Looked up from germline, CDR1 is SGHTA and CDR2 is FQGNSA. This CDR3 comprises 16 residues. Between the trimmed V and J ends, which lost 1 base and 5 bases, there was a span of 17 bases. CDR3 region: CASSLVGAAARTEAFF. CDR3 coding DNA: TGTGCCAGCAGCTTAGTAGGGGCAGCGGCGAGAACTGAAGCTTTCTTT.

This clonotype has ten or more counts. CDR3 in DNA: TGCAGCGTTGAACAGGGTAGCGCTGAAGCTTTCTTT. It yields the protein CSVEQGSAEAFF. This chain joins TRBV29-1 and TRBJ1-1; D may be TRBD1 (5 bases). Germline CDR1 SQVTM, CDR2 ANQGSEA. The CDR3 runs to 12 residues. Trimming removed 2 bases at V and 6 bases at J, with 10 bases between.